The present T cell receptor (beta chain) was sequenced within a study of blood T cell repertoires in COVID-19. On the study more broadly: Samples representing acute and convalescent COVID-19 were sourced from the United States, Italy and Spain. Sources were T cells, B-cell-depleted T cells, or PBMCs; the material itself was cDNA or gDNA.

Original analysis: Reference gene primer amplification in the assay estimated nucleated cell counts. The data were produced by immunoSEQ multiplex PCR, yet TCRdb's version contains in-frame clones alone and is incomplete. V, J and clone size are taken as reported in that table, and D and trimming were inferred from the DNA itself. The sample records around 400,000 clones, more than 70% being singletons. Patients in Seattle were enrolled during active infection, then followed longitudinally. Turning to this clone: Other DNA sequences in this sample translate to the same CDR3.

The clonotype originates from a woman aged 60-75 years with COVID-19, enrolled during active disease. Material for sequencing was peripheral blood.

CDR3 in DNA: TGTGCCAGCAGCGTAGGGCAGGGGAACTATGGCTACACCTTC. This translates into CASSVGQGNYGYTF. The chain employs TRBV9 and TRBJ1-2; D perhaps matches TRBD1 (6 bases). From germline, CDR1 is SGDLS and CDR2 YYNGEE. The CDR3 length is 14 residues. With 0 bases removed from V and 2 bases from J, the gap between germline ends came to 8 bases.